This note documents a single T cell receptor (beta chain) sequence. The protocol was immunoSEQ multiplex PCR, while the TCRdb copy is restricted to in-frame clones and leaves out a portion. The sample holds roughly 810,000 clones, 90% to 97% seen once. The CDR3 totals 16 residues. Trimming cost V 2 bases and J 0 bases; bases outside gene matches: 6. Germline V lookup: CDR1 MDHEN, CDR2 SYDVKM. Naive CD8 cells were CD45RO-negative, positively selected for CCR7, excluding terminally differentiated effector memory CD45RA+ cells. These data belong to a study of shared clonotypes between healthy human individuals.

This TCR derives from a man aged 25 to 45 in good health. Sequencing was carried out using naive CD8+ T cells sorted from blood. The rearrangement uses TRBV28 and TRBJ2-7, with 8 bases fitting TRBD2. CDR3 loop: CASSLLGSGSSYEQYF. The CDR3 region has the DNA TGTGCCAGCAGTTTACTAGGCAGCGGGAGCTCCTACGAGCAGTACTTC.